The source of this T cell receptor beta chain is a study of blood T cell repertoires in COVID-19. Generated by immunoSEQ multiplex PCR, the TCRdb table keeps only in-frame clones and is missing some. The sample has 200,000 to 300,000 clones; around 86% are singletons. V gave up 1 base and J gave up 9 bases; unmatched junction bases: 11. The CDR3 totals 16 residues. The V gene's germline CDR1 is SEHNR and CDR2 FQNEAQ (reference sequence). While infection was still active, Seattle patients were enrolled and then followed longitudinally. The chain has TRBV7-9 and TRBJ2-1; 8 bases agree with TRBD2. This sequence was found in a woman of 80 years or more with COVID-19, enrolled during active disease. The sample comprised peripheral blood. As DNA, the CDR3 is TGTGCCAGCAGCTTAGAGGAGGGACTAGGGTCGTTTGAGCAGTTCTTC. Translation gives CASSLEEGLGSFEQFF.